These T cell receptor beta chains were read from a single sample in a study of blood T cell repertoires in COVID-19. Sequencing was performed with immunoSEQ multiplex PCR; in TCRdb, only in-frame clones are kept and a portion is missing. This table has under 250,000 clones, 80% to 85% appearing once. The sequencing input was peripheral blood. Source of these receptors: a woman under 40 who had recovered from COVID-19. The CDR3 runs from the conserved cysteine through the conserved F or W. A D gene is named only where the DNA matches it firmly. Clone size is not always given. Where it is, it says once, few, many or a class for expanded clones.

CDR3 DNA: TGTGCCAGTAGTCCCCGACTAGCGGGATTGTTCGAGCAGTACTTC; CDR3 protein: CASSPRLAGLFEQYF; clone size: .; D gene: TRBD2; V gene: TRBV19; J gene: TRBJ2-7
CDR3 DNA: TGCGCCAGCAGCTCGGGACTGAACAATGAGCAGTTCTTC; CDR3 protein: CASSSGLNNEQFF; clone size: .; D gene: .; V gene: TRBV5-1; J gene: TRBJ2-1
CDR3 DNA: TGTGCCATCTCTTTCTCCGGACAGAACTATGGCTACACCTTC; CDR3 protein: CAISFSGQNYGYTF; clone size: .; D gene: .; V gene: TRBV10-3; J gene: TRBJ1-2
CDR3 DNA: TGTGCCAGCGCCCGCGGGAGGGCCTCAGAGACCCAGTACTTC; CDR3 protein: CASARGRASETQYF; clone size: .; D gene: TRBD2; V gene: TRBV6-5; J gene: TRBJ2-5
CDR3 DNA: TGTGCCAGCTCACCACCGGAGGGACTAGCGGGATCCTACGAGCAGTACTTC; CDR3 protein: CASSPPEGLAGSYEQYF; clone size: few; D gene: TRBD2; V gene: TRBV18; J gene: TRBJ2-7
CDR3 DNA: TGTGCCAGCAGCCAAGATCGGCAGGGGGGCTATGGCTACACCTTC; CDR3 protein: CASSQDRQGGYGYTF; clone size: .; D gene: TRBD1; V gene: TRBV14; J gene: TRBJ1-2
CDR3 DNA: TGCGCCAGCAGCTTGGCCCCGGGACAGGGCCATCAGCCCCAGCATTTT; CDR3 protein: CASSLAPGQGHQPQHF; clone size: .; D gene: TRBD1; V gene: TRBV5-1; J gene: TRBJ1-5
CDR3 DNA: TGTGCCAGCAGTACTTTCGGACTGACTGAGAACAATGAGCAGTTCTTC; CDR3 protein: CASSTFGLTENNEQFF; clone size: .; D gene: .; V gene: TRBV2; J gene: TRBJ2-1
CDR3 DNA: TGTGCCAGCAGCCAAGACCGACAGGGTTGGCGCAATGAGCAGTTCTTC; CDR3 protein: CASSQDRQGWRNEQFF; clone size: once; D gene: TRBD1; V gene: TRBV4-2; J gene: TRBJ2-1
CDR3 DNA: TGTGCCAGCAGCCCCCTCTTCGCGGGGCGAAGCACAGATACGCAGTATTTT; CDR3 protein: CASSPLFAGRSTDTQYF; clone size: few; D gene: .; V gene: TRBV14; J gene: TRBJ2-3
CDR3 DNA: TGTGCCAGCAGTTACTCTTCCGGGGCGAACACCGGGGAGCTGTTTTTT; CDR3 protein: CASSYSSGANTGELFF; clone size: .; D gene: .; V gene: TRBV6-5; J gene: TRBJ2-2
CDR3 DNA: TGTGCCAGTATCAGACAGGCGGGTGGCACACCCCTCCACTTT; CDR3 protein: CASIRQAGGTPLHF; clone size: few; D gene: .; V gene: TRBV19; J gene: TRBJ1-6
CDR3 DNA: TGCGCCAGCTCGCTTCCCGCGGTCCAAGAGACCCAGTACTTC; CDR3 protein: CASSLPAVQETQYF; clone size: .; D gene: .; V gene: TRBV5-1; J gene: TRBJ2-5
CDR3 DNA: TGTGCCACCAGTGATTTGTGGGGAGGTGAAGCTTTCTTT; CDR3 protein: CATSDLWGGEAFF; clone size: .; D gene: .; V gene: TRBV24-1; J gene: TRBJ1-1
CDR3 DNA: TGTGCCAGCAGCGGGGAGCGAGGCTCCTACAATGAGCAGTTCTTC; CDR3 protein: CASSGERGSYNEQFF; clone size: .; D gene: .; V gene: TRBV11-2; J gene: TRBJ2-1
CDR3 DNA: TGTGCCAGCAGCTTGATCCCGGGGATGAACACTGAAGCTTTCTTT; CDR3 protein: CASSLIPGMNTEAFF; clone size: .; D gene: .; V gene: TRBV5-5; J gene: TRBJ1-1
CDR3 DNA: TGTGCCAGCAGAGGGACAGGGCGCTACGAGCAGTACTTC; CDR3 protein: CASRGTGRYEQYF; clone size: few; D gene: TRBD1; V gene: TRBV6-5; J gene: TRBJ2-7
CDR3 DNA: TGTGCCAGTAGTACCTACAGGGTCCAATATGACGAGCAGTACTTC; CDR3 protein: CASSTYRVQYDEQYF; clone size: few; D gene: .; V gene: TRBV19; J gene: TRBJ2-7
CDR3 DNA: TGTGCCAGCAGTTACCTCGGACAGGGCCAAGAGACCCAGTACTTC; CDR3 protein: CASSYLGQGQETQYF; clone size: .; D gene: TRBD1; V gene: TRBV6-5; J gene: TRBJ2-5
CDR3 DNA: TGTGCCAGCAGTTACGGGGGGAGTCAGCCCCAGCATTTT; CDR3 protein: CASSYGGSQPQHF; clone size: .; D gene: .; V gene: TRBV6-6; J gene: TRBJ1-5
CDR3 DNA: TGTGCCAGCAGTTTCGGGGGGGACGGAGTGAACACTGAAGCTTTCTTT; CDR3 protein: CASSFGGDGVNTEAFF; clone size: .; D gene: .; V gene: TRBV28; J gene: TRBJ1-1
CDR3 DNA: TGCACCAGCAGCCAAGAATCGGGAGGCATTCAGTACTTC; CDR3 protein: CTSSQESGGIQYF; clone size: .; D gene: .; V gene: TRBV1; J gene: TRBJ2-4
CDR3 DNA: TGCAGCGTAATGACAGAACAGGGGGGCACCTACAATGAGCAGTTCTTC; CDR3 protein: CSVMTEQGGTYNEQFF; clone size: .; D gene: TRBD1; V gene: TRBV29-1; J gene: TRBJ2-1
CDR3 DNA: TGTGCCAGCAGCGTAGATGCCAGGAGCAATCAGCCCCAGCATTTT; CDR3 protein: CASSVDARSNQPQHF; clone size: few; D gene: .; V gene: TRBV9; J gene: TRBJ1-5
CDR3 DNA: TGTGCCAGCAGTTTATCTGTAGCGGGAGCCCACAATGAGCAGTTCTTC; CDR3 protein: CASSLSVAGAHNEQFF; clone size: .; D gene: TRBD2; V gene: TRBV27; J gene: TRBJ2-1
CDR3 DNA: TGTGCCAGCAGTTTCCGAGCCTCCTACGAGCAGTACTTC; CDR3 protein: CASSFRASYEQYF; clone size: .; D gene: .; V gene: TRBV13; J gene: TRBJ2-7
CDR3 DNA: TGTGCCAGCAGTGAGGGATGGCAGGGGGTGAGTGAAGCTTTCTTT; CDR3 protein: CASSEGWQGVSEAFF; clone size: .; D gene: TRBD1; V gene: TRBV9; J gene: TRBJ1-1
CDR3 DNA: TGTGCCAGCAGACGACGACAGGGGGCGCGGTACGAGCAGTACTTC; CDR3 protein: CASRRRQGARYEQYF; clone size: .; D gene: TRBD1; V gene: TRBV28; J gene: TRBJ2-7
CDR3 DNA: TGTGCCAGCAGTTTGGGGACAGGGGTAGGCTTCTCTGGGGCCAACGTCCTGACTTTC; CDR3 protein: CASSLGTGVGFSGANVLTF; clone size: .; D gene: TRBD1; V gene: TRBV28; J gene: TRBJ2-6
CDR3 DNA: TGTGCCAGCAGTTTCGACAGAAACTACGAGCAGTACTTC; CDR3 protein: CASSFDRNYEQYF; clone size: .; D gene: .; V gene: TRBV28; J gene: TRBJ2-7
CDR3 DNA: TGTGCCAGCAGCCAGGCCCCTAACTATGGCTACACCTTC; CDR3 protein: CASSQAPNYGYTF; clone size: .; D gene: .; V gene: TRBV4-2; J gene: TRBJ1-2
CDR3 DNA: TGCGCCAGCAGCTTGGCCGCGCAGGGCTACGAGCAGTACTTC; CDR3 protein: CASSLAAQGYEQYF; clone size: .; D gene: .; V gene: TRBV5-1; J gene: TRBJ2-7
CDR3 DNA: TGCGCCAGCACGTGGTCAAGGGGGCGACGAGAGACCCAGTACTTC; CDR3 protein: CASTWSRGRRETQYF; clone size: .; D gene: TRBD1; V gene: TRBV5-1; J gene: TRBJ2-5
CDR3 DNA: TGTGCCAGCAGCTTAGCAGGGGGCTTGTTTACCGGGGAGCTGTTTTTT; CDR3 protein: CASSLAGGLFTGELFF; clone size: .; D gene: TRBD1; V gene: TRBV7-9; J gene: TRBJ2-2
CDR3 DNA: TGTGCCAGCAGCCAAAGACAGCATTACGAGCAGTACTTC; CDR3 protein: CASSQRQHYEQYF; clone size: .; D gene: .; V gene: TRBV3-1/TRBV3-2; J gene: TRBJ2-7
CDR3 DNA: TGTGCCAGCAGTTTTGACAGGGGTCTAGCGGGAGGGGTAAGAAATGAGCAGTTCTTC; CDR3 protein: CASSFDRGLAGGVRNEQFF; clone size: .; D gene: TRBD2; V gene: TRBV27; J gene: TRBJ2-1
CDR3 DNA: TGTGCCAGCAGTTCGGGGGGACGAGAGACCCAGTACTTC; CDR3 protein: CASSSGGRETQYF; clone size: once; D gene: TRBD2; V gene: TRBV28; J gene: TRBJ2-5
CDR3 DNA: TGTGCCAGCAGCTTATCGAGGGAGAGTCACGAGCAGTACTTC; CDR3 protein: CASSLSRESHEQYF; clone size: .; D gene: .; V gene: TRBV7-9; J gene: TRBJ2-7
CDR3 DNA: TGTGCCACCGTGGAGGAACAGGGTTGGTTCTGCGAGCAGTACTTC; CDR3 protein: CATVEEQGWFCEQYF; clone size: .; D gene: .; V gene: TRBV2; J gene: TRBJ2-7
CDR3 DNA: TGTGCCAGCAGTTGCAGGTGGGTCCTGAGCTCTGGGGCCAACGTCCTGACTTTC; CDR3 protein: CASSCRWVLSSGANVLTF; clone size: .; D gene: .; V gene: TRBV28; J gene: TRBJ2-6
CDR3 DNA: TGCAGTGCTGGACAGGGAGACGGCTACACCTTC; CDR3 protein: CSAGQGDGYTF; clone size: few; D gene: TRBD1; V gene: TRBV20-1; J gene: TRBJ1-2
CDR3 DNA: TGTGCCAGCAGTGACAGGGACAGCCTGGAAGCTTTCTTT; CDR3 protein: CASSDRDSLEAFF; clone size: .; D gene: TRBD1; V gene: TRBV6-6; J gene: TRBJ1-1
CDR3 DNA: TGCGCCAGCAGCTTTGACAGGGCCACGAACACTGAAGCTTTCTTT; CDR3 protein: CASSFDRATNTEAFF; clone size: .; D gene: TRBD1; V gene: TRBV5-1; J gene: TRBJ1-1
CDR3 DNA: TGTGCCAGTAAGAGCCTTGACAGGCCAACCTACGAGCAGTACTTC; CDR3 protein: CASKSLDRPTYEQYF; clone size: once; D gene: .; V gene: TRBV19; J gene: TRBJ2-7
CDR3 DNA: TGCGCCAGCAGCTTGCGTCCCCCTAATCAGGGGCCTGAAGCTTTCTTT; CDR3 protein: CASSLRPPNQGPEAFF; clone size: .; D gene: .; V gene: TRBV5-1; J gene: TRBJ1-1
CDR3 DNA: TGTGCCAGCAGTTTGCTCGGGGGGCTCAACACCGGGGAGCTGTTTTTT; CDR3 protein: CASSLLGGLNTGELFF; clone size: .; D gene: .; V gene: TRBV28; J gene: TRBJ2-2
CDR3 DNA: TGTGCCAGCTCACCGCTAAGTAGCGGGAGCCTAGACAATGAGCAGTTCTTC; CDR3 protein: CASSPLSSGSLDNEQFF; clone size: .; D gene: TRBD2; V gene: TRBV18; J gene: TRBJ2-1
CDR3 DNA: TGCGCCAGCAGGGGACAGGGCGGTGAAAAACTGTTTTTT; CDR3 protein: CASRGQGGEKLFF; clone size: .; D gene: TRBD1; V gene: TRBV4-1; J gene: TRBJ1-4
CDR3 DNA: TGTGCCAGCAGCTTAGGGCCGGGGGATGGCTACACCTTC; CDR3 protein: CASSLGPGDGYTF; clone size: .; D gene: .; V gene: TRBV7-2; J gene: TRBJ1-2
CDR3 DNA: TGTGCCAGCAGCCTAGAGGAGGGCCTTATATACGAGCAGTACTTC; CDR3 protein: CASSLEEGLIYEQYF; clone size: few; D gene: .; V gene: TRBV11-1; J gene: TRBJ2-7
CDR3 DNA: TGCGCCAGCAGATCACAGGGAGAGGAAAACTATGGCTACACCTTC; CDR3 protein: CASRSQGEENYGYTF; clone size: few; D gene: .; V gene: TRBV23-1; J gene: TRBJ1-2
CDR3 DNA: TGTGCCAGCAGTGAGCTCCTAGCGGGAGGGAATTACGAGCAGTACTTC; CDR3 protein: CASSELLAGGNYEQYF; clone size: .; D gene: TRBD2; V gene: TRBV2; J gene: TRBJ2-7